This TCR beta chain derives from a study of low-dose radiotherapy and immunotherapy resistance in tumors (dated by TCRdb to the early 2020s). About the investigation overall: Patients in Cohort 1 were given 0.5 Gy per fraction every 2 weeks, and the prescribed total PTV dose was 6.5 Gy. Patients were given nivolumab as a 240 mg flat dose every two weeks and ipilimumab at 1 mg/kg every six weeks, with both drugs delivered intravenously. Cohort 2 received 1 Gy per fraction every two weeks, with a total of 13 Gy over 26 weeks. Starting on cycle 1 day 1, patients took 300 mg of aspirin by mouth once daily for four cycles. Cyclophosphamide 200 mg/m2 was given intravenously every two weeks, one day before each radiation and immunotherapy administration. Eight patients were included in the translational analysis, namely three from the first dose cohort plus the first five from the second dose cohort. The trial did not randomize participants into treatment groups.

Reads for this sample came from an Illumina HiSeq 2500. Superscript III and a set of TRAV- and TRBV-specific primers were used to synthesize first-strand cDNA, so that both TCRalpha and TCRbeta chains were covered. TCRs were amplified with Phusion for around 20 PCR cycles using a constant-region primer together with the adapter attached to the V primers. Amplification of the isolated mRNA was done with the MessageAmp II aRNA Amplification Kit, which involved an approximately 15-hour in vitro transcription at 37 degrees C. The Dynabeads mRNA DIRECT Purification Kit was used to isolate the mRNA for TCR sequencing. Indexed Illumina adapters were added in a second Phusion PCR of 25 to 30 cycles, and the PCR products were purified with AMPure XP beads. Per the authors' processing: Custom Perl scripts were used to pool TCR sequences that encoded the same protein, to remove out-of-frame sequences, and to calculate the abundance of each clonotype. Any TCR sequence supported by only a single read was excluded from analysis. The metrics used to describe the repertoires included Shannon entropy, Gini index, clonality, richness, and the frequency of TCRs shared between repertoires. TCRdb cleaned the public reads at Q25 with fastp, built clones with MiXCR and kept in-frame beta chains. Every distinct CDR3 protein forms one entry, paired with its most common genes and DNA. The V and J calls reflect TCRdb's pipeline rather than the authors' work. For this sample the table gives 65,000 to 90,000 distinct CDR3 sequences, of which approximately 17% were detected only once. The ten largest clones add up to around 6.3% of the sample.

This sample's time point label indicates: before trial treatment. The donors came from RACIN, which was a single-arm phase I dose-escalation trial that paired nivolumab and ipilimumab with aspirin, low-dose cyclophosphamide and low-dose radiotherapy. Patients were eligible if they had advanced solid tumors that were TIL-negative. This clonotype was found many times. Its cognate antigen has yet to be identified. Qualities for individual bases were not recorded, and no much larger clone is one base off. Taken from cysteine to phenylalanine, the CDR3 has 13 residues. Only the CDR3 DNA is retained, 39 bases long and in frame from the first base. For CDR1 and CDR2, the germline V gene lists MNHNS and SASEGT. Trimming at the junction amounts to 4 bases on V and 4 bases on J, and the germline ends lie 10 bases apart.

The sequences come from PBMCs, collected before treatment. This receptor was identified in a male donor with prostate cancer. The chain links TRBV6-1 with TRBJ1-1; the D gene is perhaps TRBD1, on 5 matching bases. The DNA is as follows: TGTGCCAGCAGTGTGGGCAGGGTCACTGAAGCTTTCTTT. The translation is CASSVGRVTEAFF.